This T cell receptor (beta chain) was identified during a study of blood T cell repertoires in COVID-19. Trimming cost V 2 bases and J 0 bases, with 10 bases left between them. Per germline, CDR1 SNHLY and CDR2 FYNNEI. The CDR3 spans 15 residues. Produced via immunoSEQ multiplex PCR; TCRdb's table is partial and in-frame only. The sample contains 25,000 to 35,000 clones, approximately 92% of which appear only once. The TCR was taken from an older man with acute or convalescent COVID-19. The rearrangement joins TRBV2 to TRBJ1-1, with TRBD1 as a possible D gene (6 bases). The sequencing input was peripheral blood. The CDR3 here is CASSERTVMNTEAFF. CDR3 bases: TGTGCCAGCAGTGAACGGACAGTTATGAACACTGAAGCTTTCTTT.